A single T cell receptor (beta chain) is shown here with its context. Its antigen is currently unknown. The data are from a study of T cell responses to AZD1222 COVID-19 vaccine. This table comes from immunoSEQ multiplex PCR, and its TCRdb copy is limited to in-frame clones, with some not included. In the table there are 100,000 or so clones, about 93% of which are singletons. Notes on the study in general: In the spike-specific TCR repertoire, nearly half reportedly target unmutated variant regions. Among AZD1222 vaccinees, only six were seropositive at baseline.

From germline, CDR1 is KGHDR and CDR2 SFDVKD. J gave up 5 bases and V 2 bases, and 7 bases lay outside the gene matches. This CDR3 spans 15 amino acids. Source: peripheral blood, taken 28 days after the second AZD1222 dose. This TCR was sampled from an adult who received the AZD1222 COVID-19 vaccine. V is TRBV24-1 and J is TRBJ2-5; 7 nucleotides agree with TRBD1. The DNA for the CDR3 is TGTGCCACCAGTGATTCGTCGAGGGGGCCGGAGACCCAGTACTTC. Its translation is CATSDSSRGPETQYF.